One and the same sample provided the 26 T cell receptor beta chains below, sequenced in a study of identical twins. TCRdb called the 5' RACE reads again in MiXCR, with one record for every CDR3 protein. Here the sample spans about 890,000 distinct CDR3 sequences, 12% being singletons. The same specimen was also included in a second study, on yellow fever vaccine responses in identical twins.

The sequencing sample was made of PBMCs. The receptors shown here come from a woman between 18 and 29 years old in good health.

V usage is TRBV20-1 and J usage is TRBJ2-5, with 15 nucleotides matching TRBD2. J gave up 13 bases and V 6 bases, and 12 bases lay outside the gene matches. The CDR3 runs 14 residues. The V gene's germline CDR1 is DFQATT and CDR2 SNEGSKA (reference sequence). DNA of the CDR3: TGCAGTGCAGACGCACCGGGACTAGCGGGGGGACGGTACTTC. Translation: CSADAPGLAGGRYF.

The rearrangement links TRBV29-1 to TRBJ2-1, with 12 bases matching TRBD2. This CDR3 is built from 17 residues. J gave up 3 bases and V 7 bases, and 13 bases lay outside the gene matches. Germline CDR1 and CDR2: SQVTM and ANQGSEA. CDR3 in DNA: TGCAGCGCCGAGGGGACCACGACTAGCGGGAGCTACAATGAGCAGTTCTTC. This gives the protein CSAEGTTTSGSYNEQFF.

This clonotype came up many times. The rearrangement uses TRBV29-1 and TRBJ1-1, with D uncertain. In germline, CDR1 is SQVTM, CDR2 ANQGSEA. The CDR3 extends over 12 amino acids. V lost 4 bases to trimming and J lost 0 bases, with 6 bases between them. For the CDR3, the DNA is TGCAGCGTTGCCCACTTGAACACTGAAGCTTTCTTT. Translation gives CSVAHLNTEAFF.

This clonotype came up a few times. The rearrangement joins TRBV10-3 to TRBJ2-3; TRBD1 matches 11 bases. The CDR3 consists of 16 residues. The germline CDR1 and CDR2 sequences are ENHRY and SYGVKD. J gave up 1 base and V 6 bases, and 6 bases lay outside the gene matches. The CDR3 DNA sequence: TGTGCCATCAGGCCGCCGGGACAGGGGGGCACAGATACGCAGTATTTT. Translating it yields CAIRPPGQGGTDTQYF.

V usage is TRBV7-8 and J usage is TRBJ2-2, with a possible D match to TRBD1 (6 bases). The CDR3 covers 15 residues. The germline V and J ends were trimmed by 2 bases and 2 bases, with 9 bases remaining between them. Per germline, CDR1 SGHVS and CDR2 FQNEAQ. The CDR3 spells CASSLRGQNTGELFF. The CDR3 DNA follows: TGTGCCAGCAGCTTAAGGGGACAAAACACCGGGGAGCTGTTTTTT.

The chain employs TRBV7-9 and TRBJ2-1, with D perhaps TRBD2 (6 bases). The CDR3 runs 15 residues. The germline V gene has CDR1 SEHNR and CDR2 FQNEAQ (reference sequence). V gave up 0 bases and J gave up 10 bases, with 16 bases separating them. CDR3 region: CASSLARVAAGEQFF. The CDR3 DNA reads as TGTGCCAGCAGCTTAGCGCGGGTGGCTGCGGGGGAGCAGTTCTTC.

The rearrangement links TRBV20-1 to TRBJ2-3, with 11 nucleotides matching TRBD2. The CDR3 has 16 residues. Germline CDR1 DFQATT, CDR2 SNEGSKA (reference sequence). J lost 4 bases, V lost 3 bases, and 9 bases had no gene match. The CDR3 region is CSASTVAGGWADTQYF. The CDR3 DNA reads TGCAGTGCTAGCACGGTAGCGGGAGGGTGGGCAGATACGCAGTATTTT.

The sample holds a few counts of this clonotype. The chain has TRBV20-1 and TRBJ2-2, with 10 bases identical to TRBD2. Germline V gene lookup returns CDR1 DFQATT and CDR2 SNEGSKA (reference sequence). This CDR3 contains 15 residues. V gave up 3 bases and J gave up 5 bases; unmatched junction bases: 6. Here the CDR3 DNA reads TGCAGTGCTAGCTTTCCACTAGCGGGGACCGGGGAGCTGTTTTTT. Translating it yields CSASFPLAGTGELFF.

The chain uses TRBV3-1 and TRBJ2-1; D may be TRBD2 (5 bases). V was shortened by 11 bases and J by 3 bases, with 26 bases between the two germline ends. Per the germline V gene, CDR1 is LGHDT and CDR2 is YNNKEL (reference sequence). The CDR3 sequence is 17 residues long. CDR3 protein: CACCQVAARVYYNEQFF. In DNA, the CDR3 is TGTGCCTGCTGCCAAGTCGCAGCGCGGGTCTACTACAATGAGCAGTTCTTC.

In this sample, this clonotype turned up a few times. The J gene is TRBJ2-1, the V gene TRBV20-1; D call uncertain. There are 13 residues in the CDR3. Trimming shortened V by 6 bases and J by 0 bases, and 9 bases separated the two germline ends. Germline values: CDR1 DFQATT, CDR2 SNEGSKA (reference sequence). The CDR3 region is CSATVRSYNEQFF. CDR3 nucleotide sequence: TGCAGTGCGACGGTTCGCTCCTACAATGAGCAGTTCTTC.

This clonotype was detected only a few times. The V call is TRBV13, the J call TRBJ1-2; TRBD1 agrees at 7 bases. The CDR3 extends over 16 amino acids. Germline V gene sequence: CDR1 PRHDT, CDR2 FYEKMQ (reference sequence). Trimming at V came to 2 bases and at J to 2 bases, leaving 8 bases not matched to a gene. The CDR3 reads CASSLFQGQKNYGYTF. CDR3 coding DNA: TGTGCCAGCAGCTTATTTCAGGGACAGAAAAACTATGGCTACACCTTC.

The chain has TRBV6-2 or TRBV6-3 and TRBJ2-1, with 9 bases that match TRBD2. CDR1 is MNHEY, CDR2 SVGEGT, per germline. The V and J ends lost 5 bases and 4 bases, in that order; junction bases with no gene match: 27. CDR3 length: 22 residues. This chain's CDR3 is CASSPAGTSFSLASKVYNEQFF. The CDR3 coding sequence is TGTGCCAGCAGTCCAGCCGGGACTAGCTTTTCTCTCGCCTCCAAAGTGTACAATGAGCAGTTCTTC.

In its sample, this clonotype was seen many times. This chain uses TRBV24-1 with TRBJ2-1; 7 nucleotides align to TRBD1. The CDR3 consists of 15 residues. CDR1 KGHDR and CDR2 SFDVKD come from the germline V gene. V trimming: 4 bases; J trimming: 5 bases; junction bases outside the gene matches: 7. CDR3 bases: TGTGCCACCAGTGACACTCGGACAGGTAACAATGAGCAGTTCTTC. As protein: CATSDTRTGNNEQFF.

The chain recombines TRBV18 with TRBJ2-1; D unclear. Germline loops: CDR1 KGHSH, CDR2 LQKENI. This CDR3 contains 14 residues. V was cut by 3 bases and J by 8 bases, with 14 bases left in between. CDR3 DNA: TGTGCCAGCTCACCTGGAGCTGGTGCCGATGAGCAGTTCTTC. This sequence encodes CASSPGAGADEQFF.

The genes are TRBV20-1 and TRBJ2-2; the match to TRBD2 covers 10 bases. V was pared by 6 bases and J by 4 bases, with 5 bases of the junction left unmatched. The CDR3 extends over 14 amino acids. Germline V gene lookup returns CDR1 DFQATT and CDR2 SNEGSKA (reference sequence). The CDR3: CSAPGLASTGELFF. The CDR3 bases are TGCAGTGCCCCGGGACTAGCGTCCACCGGGGAGCTGTTTTTT.

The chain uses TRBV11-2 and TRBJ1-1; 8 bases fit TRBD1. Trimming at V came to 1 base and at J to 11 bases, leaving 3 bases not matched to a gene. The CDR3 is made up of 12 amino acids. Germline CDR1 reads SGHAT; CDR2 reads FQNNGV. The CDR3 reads CASSLAGGRAFF. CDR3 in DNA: TGTGCCAGCAGCTTAGCAGGGGGCAGGGCTTTCTTT.

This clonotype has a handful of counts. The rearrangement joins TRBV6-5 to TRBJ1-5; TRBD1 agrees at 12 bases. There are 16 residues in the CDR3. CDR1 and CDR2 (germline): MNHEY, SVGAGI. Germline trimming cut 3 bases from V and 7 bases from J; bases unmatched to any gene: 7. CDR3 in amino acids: CASSYSGTGGEQPQHF. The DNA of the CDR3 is TGTGCCAGCAGTTATTCCGGGACAGGGGGCGAGCAGCCCCAGCATTTT.

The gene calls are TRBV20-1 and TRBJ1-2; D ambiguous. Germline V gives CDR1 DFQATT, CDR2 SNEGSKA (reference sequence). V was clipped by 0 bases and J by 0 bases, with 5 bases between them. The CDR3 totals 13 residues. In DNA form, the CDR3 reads TGCAGTGCTAGAGATGCGCCTAACTATGGCTACACCTTC. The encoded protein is CSARDAPNYGYTF.

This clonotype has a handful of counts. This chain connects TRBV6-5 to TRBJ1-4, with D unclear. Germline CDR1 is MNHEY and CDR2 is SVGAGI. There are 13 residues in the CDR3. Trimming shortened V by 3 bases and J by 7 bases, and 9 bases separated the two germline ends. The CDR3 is CASSYSAGEKLFF. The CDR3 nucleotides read TGTGCCAGCAGTTATTCGGCCGGTGAAAAACTGTTTTTT.

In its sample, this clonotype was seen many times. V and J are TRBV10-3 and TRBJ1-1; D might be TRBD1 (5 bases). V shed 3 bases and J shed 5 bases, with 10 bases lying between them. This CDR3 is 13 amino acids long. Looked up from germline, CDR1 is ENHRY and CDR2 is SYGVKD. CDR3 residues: CAISEGVSTEAFF. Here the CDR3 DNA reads TGTGCCATCAGTGAAGGGGTATCGACTGAAGCTTTCTTT.

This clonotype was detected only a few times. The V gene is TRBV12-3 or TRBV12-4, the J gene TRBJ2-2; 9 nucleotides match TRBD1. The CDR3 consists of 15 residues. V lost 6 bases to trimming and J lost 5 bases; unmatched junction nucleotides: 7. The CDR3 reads CASRLGTGNTGELFF. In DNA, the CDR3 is TGTGCCAGCAGGCTAGGGACAGGGAATACCGGGGAGCTGTTTTTT.

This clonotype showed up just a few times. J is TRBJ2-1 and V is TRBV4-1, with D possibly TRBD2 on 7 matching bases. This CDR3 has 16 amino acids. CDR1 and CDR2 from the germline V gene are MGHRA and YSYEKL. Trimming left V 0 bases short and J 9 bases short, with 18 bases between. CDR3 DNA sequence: TGCGCCAGCAGCCAAGATAGGGGGGGGGCCTCCGCTGAGCAGTTCTTC. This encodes CASSQDRGGASAEQFF.

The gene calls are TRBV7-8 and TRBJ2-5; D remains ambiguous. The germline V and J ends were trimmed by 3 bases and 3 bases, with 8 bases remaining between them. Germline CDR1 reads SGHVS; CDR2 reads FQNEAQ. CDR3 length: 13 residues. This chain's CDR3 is CASSFIREETQYF. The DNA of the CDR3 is TGTGCCAGCAGCTTTATTAGGGAAGAGACCCAGTACTTC.

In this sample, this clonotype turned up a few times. The DNA for the CDR3 is TGTGCCAACAGGATAGGTAGCGGGGGAAACACCGGGGAGCTGTTTTTT. Residues: CANRIGSGGNTGELFF. The V call is TRBV2, the J call TRBJ2-2, with 9 bases that match TRBD2. The CDR3 runs 16 residues. Germline assignment: CDR1 SNHLY and CDR2 FYNNEI. Unmatched junction bases numbered 11, after V lost 10 bases and J lost 2 bases.

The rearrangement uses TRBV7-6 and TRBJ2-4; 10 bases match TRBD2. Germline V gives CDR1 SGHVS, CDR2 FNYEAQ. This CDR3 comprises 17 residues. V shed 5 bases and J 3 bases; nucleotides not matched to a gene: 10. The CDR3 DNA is TGTGCCAGCAGCCCCGGTGGGCTAGCGGGAGACAAAAACATTCAGTACTTC. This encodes CASSPGGLAGDKNIQYF.

The CDR3 sequence is CASSPTYGLGPDTQYF. Written as DNA, the CDR3 is TGTGCCAGCTCACCTACCTACGGACTAGGACCAGATACGCAGTATTTT. This rearrangement joins TRBV18 to TRBJ2-3; 7 nucleotides match TRBD2. The CDR3 totals 16 residues. CDR1 is KGHSH and CDR2 is LQKENI in the germline V gene. The ends lost 3 bases at V and 4 bases at J; junction bases unmatched: 10.